These 24 T cell receptor beta chains were sequenced from one sample in a study of a mutant IDH1 vaccine in newly diagnosed glioma. Time point described: week 47, end of study. With topical imiquimod, each dose of the vaccine consisted of 300 ug of mutant IDH1 20-mer peptide. These receptors are not linked to any known antigen. Sequencing was performed with immunoSEQ multiplex PCR; in TCRdb, only in-frame clones are kept and a portion is missing. The sample lists nearly 50,000 clones; less than 85% were seen once. Sequenced material: PBMCs, taken from a glioma patient whose treatment included an IDH1 peptide vaccine. These receptor sequences come from a woman under 40 with glioma. Some clones in this sample may be carry-over from other donors' samples.

There are a few counts of this clone. The chain couples TRBV19 to TRBJ2-7; 7 positions match TRBD1. V was pared by 6 bases and J by 3 bases, with 14 bases of the junction left unmatched. Germline V lookup: CDR1 LNHDA, CDR2 SQIVND (reference sequence). This CDR3 has 16 amino acids. CDR3 amino acids: CASSRGLRRDSYEQYF. CDR3 bases: TGTGCCAGTAGCCGCGGCCTAAGAAGGGACAGCTACGAGCAGTACTTC.

J is TRBJ2-7 and V is TRBV10-2; D is perhaps TRBD2 (5 bases). The V end was cut by 3 bases, the J end by 0 bases, with 9 bases between. Looked up from germline, CDR1 is WSHSY and CDR2 is SAAADI. CDR3 size: 14 residues. The CDR3 region has the DNA TGCGCCAGCAGTGAAGAGCGGAGCTCCTACGAGCAGTACTTC. Protein sequence: CASSEERSSYEQYF.

The gene calls are TRBV2 and TRBJ1-1; 8 nucleotides line up with TRBD1. CDR1 and CDR2 (germline): SNHLY, FYNNEI. The CDR3 contains 14 residues. V lost 8 bases and J lost 5; bases outside the gene matches: 10. CDR3 residues: CASGRTGRFTEAFF. CDR3 nucleotides: TGTGCCAGCGGGCGGACAGGGCGTTTTACTGAAGCTTTCTTT. The complete variable domain, with remaining parts taken from reference TRBV2 and TRBJ1-1, reads EPEVTQTPSHQVTQMGQEVILRCVPISNHLYFYWYRQILGQKVEFLVSFYNNEISEKSEIFDDQFSVERPDGSNFTLKIRSTKLEDSAMYFCASGRTGRFTEAFFGQGTRLTVV.

The V and J genes are TRBV7-9 and TRBJ2-2; D possibly corresponds to TRBD1 (6 bases). In germline, CDR1 is SEHNR, CDR2 FQNEAQ (reference sequence). Trimming removed 1 base from V and 4 bases from J, with 10 bases in between. The CDR3 sequence is 15 residues long. In DNA form, the CDR3 reads TGTGCCAGCAGCTTAGTGGGACACAGCACCGGGGAGCTGTTTTTT. Protein product: CASSLVGHSTGELFF.

The chain combines TRBV7-9 with TRBJ2-5; 7 bases fit TRBD2. The trim removed 2 bases at V and 5 bases at J, leaving 11 bases unmatched. The CDR3 is 16 amino acids. Germline V lookup: CDR1 SEHNR, CDR2 FQNEAQ (reference sequence). CDR3 residues: CASSLFPGGSEETQYF. CDR3 DNA sequence: TGTGCCAGCAGCTTATTTCCGGGGGGTAGCGAGGAGACCCAGTACTTC.

The count of this clone is one. This chain uses TRBV9 with TRBJ2-2, with 7 bases lining up with TRBD1. CDR1 SGDLS and CDR2 YYNGEE come from the germline V gene. The CDR3 runs to 14 residues. J gave up 7 bases and V 4 bases, and 7 bases lay outside the gene matches. In nucleotides, the CDR3 is TGTGCCAGCAGCCCTGACAGGGTGGGCGGGGAGCTGTTTTTT. Its translation is CASSPDRVGGELFF. The whole variable domain, remainder taken from reference TRBV9 and TRBJ2-2, is DSGVTQTPKHLITATGQRVTLRCSPRSGDLSVYWYQQSLDQGLQFLIQYYNGEERAKGNILERFSAQQFPDLHSELNLSSLELGDSALYFCASSPDRVGGELFFGEGSRLTVL.

The chain combines TRBV19 with TRBJ1-1, with D unresolved. Germline V lookup: CDR1 LNHDA, CDR2 SQIVND (reference sequence). The CDR3 extends over 12 amino acids. The germline V and J ends were trimmed by 8 bases and 5 bases, with 12 bases remaining between them. Written as DNA, the CDR3 is TGTGCCAGTTCGGACCGTCCAACTGAAGCTTTCTTT. Amino acid sequence: CASSDRPTEAFF. Based on the CDR3 plus reference TRBV19 and TRBJ1-1, the full variable domain is DGGITQSPKYLFRKEGQNVTLSCEQNLNHDAMYWYRQDPGQGLRLIYYSQIVNDFQKGDIAEGYSVSREKKESFPLTVTSAQKNPTAFYLCASSDRPTEAFFGQGTRLTVV.

This rearrangement joins TRBV30 to TRBJ1-2; no definite D call. CDR1 is GTSNPN and CDR2 is SVGIG in the germline V gene (reference sequence). The CDR3 consists of 14 residues. Trimming removed 6 bases at V and 4 bases at J, with 18 bases between. In DNA, the CDR3 is TGTGCCTGCCCCCCCCCGCCCCACCTCTATGGCTACACCTTC. The encoded protein is CACPPPPHLYGYTF.

This chain links TRBV29-1 with TRBJ2-5, with 10 bases aligning to TRBD1. Germline V gene sequence: CDR1 SQVTM, CDR2 ANQGSEA. This CDR3 has 15 amino acids. J gave up 0 bases and V 3 bases, and 4 bases lay outside the gene matches. The CDR3, as DNA: TGCAGCGTTGATGGGACAGGGGTTTACCAAGAGACCCAGTACTTC. Protein product: CSVDGTGVYQETQYF.

The rearrangement uses TRBV15 and TRBJ2-2; a weak D match, TRBD2 (6 bases). The V and J ends lost 1 base and 0 bases respectively, with 12 bases between them. CDR3 size: 17 residues. Per the germline V gene, CDR1 is LNHNV and CDR2 is YYDKDF (reference sequence). CDR3 DNA: TGTGCCACCAGCAGAGGTACGGGGGACCCGAACACCGGGGAGCTGTTTTTT. It codes for CATSRGTGDPNTGELFF.

V usage is TRBV7-8 and J usage is TRBJ2-7; D perhaps matches TRBD1 (5 bases). This CDR3 comprises 14 residues. Germline CDR1 is SGHVS and CDR2 is FQNEAQ. V dropped 0 bases and J dropped 3 bases, with 9 bases sitting between them. The CDR3 spells CASSLAGQYYEQYF. The CDR3 coding sequence is TGTGCCAGCAGCTTAGCGGGGCAATACTACGAGCAGTACTTC.

V gene TRBV6-5 combines with J gene TRBJ2-3; D unclear. Trimming took 5 bases from V and 0 from J, leaving 6 bases between them. Germline-derived CDR1 and CDR2 are MNHEY and SVGAGI. This CDR3 spans 13 amino acids. Here the CDR3 DNA reads TGTGCCAGCAGTGCCCCGAGCACAGATACGCAGTATTTT. It codes for CASSAPSTDTQYF.

The chain links TRBV2 to TRBJ2-3, with 8 positions matching TRBD2. CDR1 and CDR2 (germline): SNHLY, FYNNEI. This CDR3 has 18 amino acids. V shed 6 bases, J shed 2 bases, and the junction held 16 bases outside the gene matches. For the CDR3, the DNA is TGTGCCAGCAGGGGGGGTAGCGGGACACGATTTCCCACAGATACGCAGTATTTT. Amino acid sequence: CASRGGSGTRFPTDTQYF.

Only a few counts were recorded for this clone. This chain joins TRBV11-1 and TRBJ1-1; D not resolved. The CDR3 is 14 residues long. CDR1 and CDR2 (germline): SGHAT, FQDESV (reference sequence). Trimming shortened V by 5 bases and J by 5 bases, and 15 bases separated the two germline ends. The CDR3 coding sequence is TGTGCCAGCAGCCCCGGTCCCGGTAGAACTGAAGCTTTCTTT. Translating it yields CASSPGPGRTEAFF.

The rearrangement joins TRBV5-1 to TRBJ2-1, with no clear D. Germline loops: CDR1 SGHRS, CDR2 YFSETQ. CDR3 length: 12 amino acids. The ends were cut back, 4 bases at V and 6 bases at J, with 8 bases in the middle. The CDR3: CASSPQSNEQFF. The CDR3 DNA reads TGCGCCAGCAGCCCGCAAAGCAATGAGCAGTTCTTC.

The chain couples TRBV11-2 to TRBJ1-2; D ambiguous. V lost 6 bases, J lost 8 bases, and 16 bases lay in between. Germline loops: CDR1 SGHAT, CDR2 FQNNGV. The CDR3 length is 13 residues. The CDR3 sequence is CASSAGGFQGYTF. Here the CDR3 DNA reads TGTGCCAGCAGTGCCGGCGGCTTTCAAGGCTACACCTTC. Together with reference TRBV11-2 and TRBJ1-2, the CDR3 gives the full variable domain: EAGVAQSPRYKIIEKRQSVAFWCNPISGHATLYWYQQILGQGPKLLIQFQNNGVVDDSQLPKDRFSAERLKGVDSTLKIQPAKLEDSAVYLCASSAGGFQGYTFGSGTRLTVV.

This chain uses TRBV5-6 with TRBJ1-1; a possible D gene is TRBD1 (5 bases). Germline CDR1 SGHDT, CDR2 YYEEEE. Between the trimmed V and J ends, which lost 4 bases and 0 bases, there was a span of 13 bases. The CDR3 runs 15 residues. CDR3 in amino acids: CASSIGTFMNTEAFF. The CDR3, as DNA: TGTGCCAGCAGCATCGGGACCTTTATGAACACTGAAGCTTTCTTT. The full variable domain, in which reference TRBV5-6 and TRBJ1-1 provide the parts outside the CDR3, is DAGVTQSPTHLIKTRGQQVTLRCSPKSGHDTVSWYQQALGQGPQFIFQYYEEEERQRGNFPDRFSGHQFPNYSSELNVNALLLGDSALYLCASSIGTFMNTEAFFGQGTRLTVV.

This chain joins TRBV9 and TRBJ2-7, with D unclear. CDR3 size: 15 residues. Germline CDR1 SGDLS, CDR2 YYNGEE. The V end lost 4 bases, the J end lost 1 base, and 15 bases lay between the germline ends. This chain's CDR3 is CASSPQSSWSYEQYF. The CDR3 DNA reads as TGTGCCAGCAGCCCTCAGAGTAGCTGGTCCTACGAGCAGTACTTC.

V and J are TRBV29-1 and TRBJ2-1; the match to TRBD2 covers 7 bases. Germline CDR1 and CDR2: SQVTM and ANQGSEA. The V and J ends lost 3 bases and 6 bases, in that order; junction bases with no gene match: 14. This CDR3 is built from 16 residues. The CDR3 DNA is TGCAGCGTTGACCCTGAGAGGGCTAGCGGCACCAATGAGCAGTTCTTC. Translating it yields CSVDPERASGTNEQFF.

The rearrangement uses TRBV28 and TRBJ2-7; 10 nucleotides align to TRBD1. V lost 3 bases and J lost 2; bases outside the gene matches: 7. CDR1 and CDR2 from the germline V gene are MDHEN and SYDVKM. The CDR3 spans 16 residues. The CDR3 DNA follows: TGTGCCAGCAGTTTTATCCGGACAGGGGGTGCCTACGAGCAGTACTTC. This gives the protein CASSFIRTGGAYEQYF. The whole variable domain, remainder taken from reference TRBV28 and TRBJ2-7, is DVKVTQSSRYLVKRTGEKVFLECVQDMDHENMFWYRQDPGLGLRLIYFSYDVKMKEKGDIPEGYSVSREKKERFSLILESASTNQTSMYLCASSFIRTGGAYEQYFGPGTRLTVT.

The chain uses TRBV7-9 and TRBJ1-4, with 10 bases lining up with TRBD1. The CDR3 runs 18 residues. The ends lost 1 base at V and 0 bases at J; junction bases unmatched: 5. Germline CDR1 reads SEHNR; CDR2 reads FQNEAQ (reference sequence). The CDR3 loop is CASSLGQGALATNEKLFF. CDR3 nucleotides: TGTGCCAGCAGCTTAGGACAGGGGGCCCTTGCAACTAATGAAAAACTGTTTTTT.

On this clone itself: This CDR3 is also generated by other DNA sequences in the sample. The rearrangement joins TRBV29-1 to TRBJ1-3; 8 bases line up with TRBD1. The CDR3 is made up of 15 amino acids. From germline, CDR1 is SQVTM and CDR2 ANQGSEA. After removal of 5 bases from V and 0 bases from J, the junction contained 6 bases not matched to a gene. This CDR3 reads CSVTDRATSGNTIYF. The CDR3 nucleotides read TGCAGCGTTACGGACAGGGCGACCTCTGGAAACACCATATATTTT.

This clone was counted only a few times. This chain links TRBV2 with TRBJ1-1; D gene unclear. Trimming removed 2 bases from V and 8 bases from J, with 18 bases in between. Germline V gene data show CDR1 as SNHLY and CDR2 as FYNNEI. This CDR3 region has 15 residues. The CDR3 coding sequence is TGTGCCAGCAGTGAAATTGATGAGTCGGGCGGGGAAGCTTTCTTT. Translation: CASSEIDESGGEAFF.

This clone was found once. V is TRBV5-8 and J is TRBJ2-5, with 10 bases identical to TRBD2. CDR3 length: 15 amino acids. The J segment lost 2 bases and the V segment lost 4 bases, leaving 5 bases of the junction unmatched. Germline lookup yields CDR1 SGHTS and CDR2 YDEGEE. The CDR3 region is CASSAGLAMQETQYF. For the CDR3, the DNA is TGTGCCAGCAGCGCGGGACTAGCGATGCAAGAGACCCAGTACTTC.